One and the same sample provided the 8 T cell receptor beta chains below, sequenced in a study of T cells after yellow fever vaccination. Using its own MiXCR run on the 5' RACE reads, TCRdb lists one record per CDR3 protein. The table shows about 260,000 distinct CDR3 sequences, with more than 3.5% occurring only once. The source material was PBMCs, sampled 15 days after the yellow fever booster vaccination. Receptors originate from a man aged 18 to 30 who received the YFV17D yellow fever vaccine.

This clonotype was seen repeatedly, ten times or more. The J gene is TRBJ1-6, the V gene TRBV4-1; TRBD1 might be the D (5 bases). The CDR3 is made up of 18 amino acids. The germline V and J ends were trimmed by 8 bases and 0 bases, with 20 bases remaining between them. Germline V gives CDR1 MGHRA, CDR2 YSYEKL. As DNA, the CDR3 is TGCGCCAGCGCTTCAGGACCCGGTGACAGCTCCTATAATTCACCCCTCCACTTT. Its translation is CASASGPGDSSYNSPLHF.

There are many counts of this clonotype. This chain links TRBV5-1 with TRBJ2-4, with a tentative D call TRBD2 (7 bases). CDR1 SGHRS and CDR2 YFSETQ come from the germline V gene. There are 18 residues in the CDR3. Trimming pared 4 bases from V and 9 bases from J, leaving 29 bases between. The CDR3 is CASSQEALAGRRGGIQYF. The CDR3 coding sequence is TGCGCCAGCAGCCAAGAGGCCTTGGCGGGCCGGAGGGGGGGCATTCAGTACTTC.

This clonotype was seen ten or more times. The CDR3 sequence is CASSPSGLLADTQYF. CDR3 nucleotide sequence: TGCGCCAGCAGCCCCTCCGGCCTCCTGGCAGATACGCAGTATTTT. The V and J genes are TRBV5-1 and TRBJ2-3; the D is unclear. CDR1 and CDR2 (germline): SGHRS, YFSETQ. V lost 4 bases and J 4 bases, leaving 16 bases between the germline ends. The CDR3 contains 15 residues.

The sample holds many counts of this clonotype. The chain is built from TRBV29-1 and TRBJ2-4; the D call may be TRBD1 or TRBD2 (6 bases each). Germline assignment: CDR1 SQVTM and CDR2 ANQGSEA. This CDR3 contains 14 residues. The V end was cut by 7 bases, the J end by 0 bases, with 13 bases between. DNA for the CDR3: TGCAGCGCTGCTGGGGGGCTAGCCAAAAACATTCAGTACTTC. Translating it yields CSAAGGLAKNIQYF.

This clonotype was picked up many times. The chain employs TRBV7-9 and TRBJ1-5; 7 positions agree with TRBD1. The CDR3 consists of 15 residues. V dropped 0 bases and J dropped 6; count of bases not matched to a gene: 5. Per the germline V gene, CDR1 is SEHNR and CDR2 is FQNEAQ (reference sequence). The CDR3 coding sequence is TGTGCCAGCAGCTTAGCGGGGGAGGGGGCTCAGCCCCAGCATTTT. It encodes CASSLAGEGAQPQHF.

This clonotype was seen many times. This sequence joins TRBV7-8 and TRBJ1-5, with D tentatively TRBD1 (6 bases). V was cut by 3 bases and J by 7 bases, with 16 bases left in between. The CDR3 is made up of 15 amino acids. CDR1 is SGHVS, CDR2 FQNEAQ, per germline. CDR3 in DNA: TGTGCCAGCAGCTTGAACAGGGTCTCATACCAGCCCCAGCATTTT. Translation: CASSLNRVSYQPQHF.

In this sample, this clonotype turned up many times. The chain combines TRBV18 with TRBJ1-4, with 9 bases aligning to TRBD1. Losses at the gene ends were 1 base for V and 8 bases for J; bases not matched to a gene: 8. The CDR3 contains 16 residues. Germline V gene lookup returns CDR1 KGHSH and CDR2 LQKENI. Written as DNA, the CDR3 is TGTGCCAGCTCACCACGGGTCGACAGGGGGGACGAAAAACTGTTTTTT. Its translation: CASSPRVDRGDEKLFF.

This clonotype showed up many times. The CDR3 DNA reads TGTGCCAGCAGTTACAGTATGCTGGGGCTAGATACGCAGTATTTT. Protein: CASSYSMLGLDTQYF. This chain links TRBV6-5 with TRBJ2-3, with D tentatively TRBD1 (5 bases). Trimming removed 2 bases from V and 5 bases from J, with 14 bases in between. The CDR3 length is 15 residues. Germline loops: CDR1 MNHEY, CDR2 SVGAGI.